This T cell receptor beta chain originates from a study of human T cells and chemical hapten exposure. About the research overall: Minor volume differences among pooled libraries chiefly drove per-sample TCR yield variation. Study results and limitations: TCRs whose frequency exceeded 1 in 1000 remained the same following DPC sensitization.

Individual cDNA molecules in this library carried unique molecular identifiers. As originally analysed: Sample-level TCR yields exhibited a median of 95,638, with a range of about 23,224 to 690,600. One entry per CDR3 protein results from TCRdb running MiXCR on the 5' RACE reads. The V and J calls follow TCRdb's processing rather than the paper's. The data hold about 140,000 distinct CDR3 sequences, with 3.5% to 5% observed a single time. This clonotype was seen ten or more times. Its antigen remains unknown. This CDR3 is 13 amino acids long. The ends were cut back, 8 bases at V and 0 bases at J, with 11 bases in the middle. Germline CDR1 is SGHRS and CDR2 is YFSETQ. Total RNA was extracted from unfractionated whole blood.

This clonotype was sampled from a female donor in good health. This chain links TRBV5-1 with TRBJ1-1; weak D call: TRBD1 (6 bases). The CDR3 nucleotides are TGCGCCAGTACCGGGACACTGAACACTGAAGCTTTCTTT. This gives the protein CASTGTLNTEAFF. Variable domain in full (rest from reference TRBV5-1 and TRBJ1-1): KAGVTQTPRYLIKTRGQQVTLSCSPISGHRSVSWYQQTPGQGLQFLFEYFSETQRNKGNFPGRFSGRQFSNSRSEMNVSTLELGDSALYLCASTGTLNTEAFFGQGTRLTVV.